A selection of T cell receptor beta chains follows, all from one sample in a study of CD8 T cells in Susac syndrome. TCRdb reanalysed the immunoSEQ multiplex PCR reads using MiXCR and keeps one entry per CDR3 protein. The sample comprises about 85,000 distinct CDR3 sequences, about 94% of which are singletons, and 0.26% rests with the top ten. Sequenced material: CD8+ T cells from PBMCs. These TCRs come from a human donor in good health. The CDR3 runs from the conserved cysteine through the conserved F or W. D genes are given only for firm matches. Clone sizes are given selectively: once, few, many, or a class where the clone is expanded.

d_call: -; j_call: TRBJ2-3; v_call: TRBV13; clone_size: -; cdr3_aa: CASSQPGPQDQGTQYF; cdr3_nt: TGTGCCAGCAGCCAACCCGGACCCCAAGACCAGGGTACGCAGTATTTT
d_call: TRBD1; j_call: TRBJ1-5; v_call: TRBV7-8; clone_size: -; cdr3_aa: CASSLGDGDRVNQPQHF; cdr3_nt: TGTGCCAGCAGCTTAGGGGACGGAGACAGGGTTAATCAGCCCCAGCATTTT
d_call: -; j_call: TRBJ1-2; v_call: TRBV6-6; clone_size: -; cdr3_aa: CASSYYGYTF; cdr3_nt: TGTGCCAGCAGTTACTATGGCTACACCTTC
d_call: -; j_call: TRBJ2-7; v_call: TRBV9; clone_size: -; cdr3_aa: CASSERLGLYEQYF; cdr3_nt: TGTGCCAGCAGCGAACGACTAGGACTCTACGAGCAGTACTTC
d_call: -; j_call: TRBJ1-2; v_call: TRBV29-1; clone_size: -; cdr3_aa: CSVEDLDGYTF; cdr3_nt: TGCAGCGTTGAAGATCTTGACGGCTACACCTTC
d_call: TRBD2; j_call: TRBJ2-3; v_call: TRBV5-1; clone_size: once; cdr3_aa: CASSLGEGEDTQYF; cdr3_nt: TGCGCCAGCAGCTTGGGGGAGGGAGAGGATACGCAGTATTTT
d_call: -; j_call: TRBJ2-7; v_call: TRBV6-2/TRBV6-3; clone_size: once; cdr3_aa: CASSYSYVGGPYEQYF; cdr3_nt: TGTGCCAGCAGTTACTCGTACGTTGGAGGGCCCTACGAGCAGTACTTC
d_call: TRBD1; j_call: TRBJ2-1; v_call: TRBV4-1; clone_size: -; cdr3_aa: CASSQDGTGAYNEQFF; cdr3_nt: TGCGCCAGCAGCCAAGACGGGACAGGGGCCTACAATGAGCAGTTCTTC
d_call: -; j_call: TRBJ1-1; v_call: TRBV6-5; clone_size: -; cdr3_aa: CASSYSIMGGTEAFF; cdr3_nt: TGTGCCAGCAGTTACTCGATAATGGGGGGGACTGAAGCTTTCTTT
d_call: -; j_call: TRBJ2-6; v_call: TRBV29-1; clone_size: -; cdr3_aa: CSVVFSGANVLTF; cdr3_nt: TGCAGCGTTGTCTTCTCTGGGGCCAACGTCCTGACTTTC
d_call: -; j_call: TRBJ2-1; v_call: TRBV7-9; clone_size: -; cdr3_aa: CASRDPRNEQFF; cdr3_nt: TGTGCCAGCAGGGACCCGAGGAATGAGCAGTTCTTC
d_call: -; j_call: TRBJ1-2; v_call: TRBV6-5; clone_size: few; cdr3_aa: CASSYSRGTIYGYTF; cdr3_nt: TGTGCCAGCAGTTACTCGAGGGGCACTATCTATGGCTACACCTTC
d_call: -; j_call: TRBJ2-2; v_call: TRBV3-1; clone_size: once; cdr3_aa: CASSPGSRASVPNTGELFF; cdr3_nt: TGTGCCAGCAGCCCTGGATCTCGGGCTAGCGTACCGAACACCGGGGAGCTGTTTTTT
d_call: -; j_call: TRBJ2-4; v_call: TRBV28; clone_size: -; cdr3_aa: CASSLFNEAKNIQYF; cdr3_nt: TGTGCCAGCAGTTTATTCAATGAAGCCAAAAACATTCAGTACTTC
d_call: -; j_call: TRBJ1-5; v_call: TRBV7-2; clone_size: -; cdr3_aa: CASSLKITGYSNQPQHF; cdr3_nt: TGTGCCAGCAGCTTAAAGATAACGGGGTATAGCAATCAGCCCCAGCATTTT
d_call: -; j_call: TRBJ1-1; v_call: TRBV27; clone_size: -; cdr3_aa: CASSLGQFAEAFF; cdr3_nt: TGTGCCAGCAGCCTAGGACAGTTCGCTGAAGCTTTCTTT
d_call: TRBD2; j_call: TRBJ2-3; v_call: TRBV27; clone_size: once; cdr3_aa: CASISLAGDSSTDTQYF; cdr3_nt: TGTGCCAGCATTTCTCTAGCGGGGGATTCTAGCACAGATACGCAGTATTTT
d_call: -; j_call: TRBJ2-1; v_call: TRBV28; clone_size: -; cdr3_aa: CASSFSGIRSYNEQFF; cdr3_nt: TGTGCCAGCAGTTTCTCTGGGATACGCTCCTACAATGAGCAGTTCTTC
d_call: -; j_call: TRBJ1-5; v_call: TRBV20-1; clone_size: -; cdr3_aa: CSARRSGEPQHF; cdr3_nt: TGCAGTGCTAGAAGGTCCGGGGAGCCCCAGCATTTT
d_call: -; j_call: TRBJ1-1; v_call: TRBV4-1; clone_size: -; cdr3_aa: CASSLGTRQGTFF; cdr3_nt: TGCGCCAGCTCCTTGGGGACACGGCAAGGAACTTTCTTT
d_call: -; j_call: TRBJ2-2; v_call: TRBV28; clone_size: once; cdr3_aa: CASSFISGTGELFF; cdr3_nt: TGTGCCAGCAGTTTTATCTCCGGGACCGGGGAGCTGTTTTTT
d_call: TRBD1; j_call: TRBJ1-2; v_call: TRBV6-5; clone_size: -; cdr3_aa: CASTTRGGWLGYTF; cdr3_nt: TGTGCCAGCACCACACGAGGGGGCTGGCTTGGCTACACCTTC
d_call: -; j_call: TRBJ1-1; v_call: TRBV12-3/TRBV12-4; clone_size: -; cdr3_aa: CASSLPNTAEAFF; cdr3_nt: TGTGCCAGCAGTTTACCTAATACGGCTGAAGCTTTCTTT
d_call: -; j_call: TRBJ1-2; v_call: TRBV27; clone_size: -; cdr3_aa: CASSLGQGYGYTF; cdr3_nt: TGTGCCAGCAGTTTGGGGCAGGGCTATGGCTACACCTTC
d_call: -; j_call: TRBJ1-5; v_call: TRBV6-1; clone_size: -; cdr3_aa: CASSEWRDQPQHF; cdr3_nt: TGTGCCAGCAGTGAGTGGAGGGATCAGCCCCAGCATTTT